This TCR beta chain was captured in a study of cytotoxic CD8 clonotypes in ibrutinib-treated CLL. This CDR3 comprises 15 residues. Germline loops: CDR1 SGDLS, CDR2 YYNGEE. Trimming at V came to 4 bases and at J to 6 bases, leaving 7 bases not matched to a gene. This clone was recorded only once. Clones were read by immunoSEQ multiplex PCR, and TCRdb kept only the in-frame ones, dropping some. The data contain approximately 92,000 clones, 60% to 80% of them singletons. This specimen was PBMCs, taken after 24 months of ibrutinib treatment. This TCR was sampled from a human donor with chronic lymphocytic leukemia. The gene calls are TRBV9 and TRBJ1-6; 7 bases are shared with TRBD1. The CDR3 DNA reads TGTGCCAGCAGCACCTTCGACAGGGCTAATTCACCCCTCCACTTT. Translated: CASSTFDRANSPLHF.